Listed below are T cell receptor beta chains from one sample, sequenced in a study of blood T cell repertoires in COVID-19. Profiled with immunoSEQ multiplex PCR; TCRdb holds only in-frame clones, not every one. The table includes approximately 220,000 clones, about 85% detected once. The sequenced sample was PBMCs or T cells enriched from blood (not recorded which). These receptors were obtained from a woman aged 30 to 39 who had recovered from COVID-19. Both conserved end residues are part of each CDR3. The D gene is left open where the match is weak. Size tells how often a clone was seen (once, few, many) or the class of an expanded clone, and some rows leave it out.

cdr3_aa cdr3_nt j_call clone_size d_call v_call
CAISAIRINYGYTF TGTGCCATCAGTGCCATCAGGATTAACTATGGCTACACCTTC TRBJ1-2 NA NA TRBV10-3
CSVEDLDLVGYGYTF TGCAGCGTTGAAGATCTGGACTTAGTTGGGTATGGCTACACCTTC TRBJ1-2 few NA TRBV29-1
CASSEGHLSTDTQYF TGTGCCAGCAGTGAAGGACACCTCAGCACAGATACGCAGTATTTT TRBJ2-3 NA NA TRBV6-1
CASSFGLENNEQFF TGCGCCAGCAGCTTCGGTCTAGAAAACAATGAGCAGTTCTTC TRBJ2-1 NA NA TRBV5-1
CASSMSSPLTDTQYF TGTGCCAGCTCTATGTCTAGCCCCCTCACAGATACGCAGTATTTT TRBJ2-3 NA NA TRBV18
CASSLVPRQGAWGNTIYF TGTGCCAGCAGCTTGGTTCCCCGACAGGGGGCATGGGGAAACACCATATATTTT TRBJ1-3 NA TRBD1 TRBV5-5
CASSELLNTEAFF TGTGCCAGCAGTGAACTTCTCAACACTGAAGCTTTCTTT TRBJ1-1 NA NA TRBV6-1
CASSLVGGSDYGYTF TGTGCCAGCAGCTTAGTCGGAGGCAGCGACTATGGCTACACCTTC TRBJ1-2 NA NA TRBV7-2
CASSLGGSYEQYF TGTGCCAGTTCCCTCGGGGGCTCCTACGAGCAGTACTTC TRBJ2-7 NA NA TRBV19
CASTGTDNSPLHF TGCGCCAGCACGGGGACAGATAATTCACCCCTCCACTTT TRBJ1-6 few TRBD1 TRBV4-1
CASSKRASGSRETQYF TGTGCCAGCAGCAAAAGGGCTTCGGGGAGTAGAGAGACCCAGTACTTC TRBJ2-5 once NA TRBV21-1
CASSETENQPQHF TGTGCCAGCAGCGAGACAGAAAATCAGCCCCAGCATTTT TRBJ1-5 NA NA TRBV27
CASSLARSSSGTDTQYF TGTGCCAGCAGCTTAGCGCGGAGTTCTAGCGGGACAGATACGCAGTATTTT TRBJ2-3 NA TRBD2 TRBV7-2
CASRPQGGGYTDTQYF TGCGCCAGCCGCCCTCAGGGCGGGGGATACACAGATACGCAGTATTTT TRBJ2-3 NA TRBD2 TRBV5-1
CASSLAAGRNEQFF TGTGCCAGCAGCTTAGCGGCAGGGAGGAATGAGCAGTTCTTC TRBJ2-1 NA NA TRBV7-9
CASRDRSGYTF TGTGCCAGTAGAGACAGGAGTGGCTACACCTTC TRBJ1-2 NA NA TRBV19
CASSTGFSYGYTF TGTGCCAGCAGTACAGGGTTCTCCTATGGCTACACCTTC TRBJ1-2 NA NA TRBV6-5
CASSQLPASGGARNEQFF TGCGCCAGCAGCCAACTCCCGGCTAGCGGGGGGGCGAGGAATGAGCAGTTCTTC TRBJ2-1 NA TRBD2 TRBV4-3
CASSIGQNGNTIYF TGTGCCAGTAGTATAGGACAGAATGGAAACACCATATATTTT TRBJ1-3 NA NA TRBV19
CASSPGTGRDQPQHF TGTGCCAGCAGCCCCGGGACAGGGCGTGATCAGCCCCAGCATTTT TRBJ1-5 NA TRBD1 TRBV5-6
CASSSFGTAETQYF TGCGCCAGCAGCTCGTTTGGGACAGCAGAGACCCAGTACTTC TRBJ2-5 few TRBD1 TRBV5-1
CASSPGLGARYEQYF TGTGCCAGCAGCCCCGGTTTGGGGGCTAGATACGAGCAGTACTTC TRBJ2-7 NA NA TRBV7-2
CASSPRSGGASEQYF TGTGCCAGCAGCCCGCGTTCTGGGGGGGCTAGCGAGCAGTACTTC TRBJ2-7 NA NA TRBV7-2
CASSLDTGQDQPQHF TGCGCCAGCAGCTTGGATACAGGGCAAGATCAGCCCCAGCATTTT TRBJ1-5 NA NA TRBV5-1
CAISERQGLYNEQFF TGTGCCATCAGTGAAAGACAGGGCCTCTACAATGAGCAGTTCTTC TRBJ2-1 NA TRBD1 TRBV10-3
CASSFGQAYNEQFF TGCGCCAGCAGCTTCGGACAGGCATACAATGAGCAGTTCTTC TRBJ2-1 NA TRBD1 TRBV5-1
CASSKRSYGEGRNTEAFF TGTGCCAGCAGCAAGCGTAGTTACGGGGAAGGAAGGAACACTGAAGCTTTCTTT TRBJ1-1 NA NA TRBV9
CASSLSGTAYGYTF TGTGCCAGCAGCTTATCCGGGACAGCCTATGGCTACACCTTC TRBJ1-2 NA TRBD1 TRBV7-2